The rows below give T cell receptor beta chains drawn from one sample of a study of control samples from healthy donors and cancer patients. TCRdb keeps only in-frame clones here, not all; method: immunoSEQ multiplex PCR. This sample has some 110,000 clones, with about four fifths found just once. The sequencing sample was made of blood. These TCRs come from a woman in her fifties or sixties in good health. CDR3s include the opening cysteine and the closing phenylalanine or tryptophan. The D gene is left open where the match is weak. For some rows the clone size is stated as once, few or many, or as a class when expanded; others skip it.

TRBV4-3,TRBD2,NA,TRBJ2-5,CASSQDPVAGGLGETQYF,TGCGCCAGCAGCCAAGATCCGGTAGCGGGGGGGCTAGGGGAGACCCAGTACTTC
TRBV10-3,NA,NA,TRBJ2-3,CAIRPDRGGTDTQYF,TGTGCCATCAGACCCGACCGCGGGGGCACAGATACGCAGTATTTT
TRBV9,NA,NA,TRBJ1-2,CASSAPRGYTF,TGTGCCAGCAGCGCTCCCCGGGGCTACACCTTC
TRBV7-2,NA,NA,TRBJ1-6,CASSSQGGNNSPLHF,TGTGCCAGCAGCTCACAGGGTGGAAATAATTCACCCCTCCACTTT
TRBV28,NA,NA,TRBJ2-3,CASRDSMTDTQYF,TGTGCCAGCAGGGACAGTATGACAGATACGCAGTATTTT
TRBV14,TRBD2,NA,TRBJ2-1,CASSQGWGGRSYNEQFF,TGTGCCAGCAGCCAAGGGTGGGGGGGTCGCTCCTACAATGAGCAGTTCTTC
TRBV7-2,TRBD1,NA,TRBJ1-2,CASSRDRGGYGYTF,TGTGCCAGCAGCCGGGACAGGGGTGGCTATGGCTACACCTTC
TRBV5-1,NA,few,TRBJ1-3,CASSSTWAYSGNTIYF,TGCGCCAGCAGCTCAACATGGGCTTACTCTGGAAACACCATATATTTT
TRBV6-5,TRBD1,NA,TRBJ1-4,CASRLGGAVEKLFF,TGTGCCAGCAGGCTAGGGGGCGCGGTAGAAAAACTGTTTTTT
TRBV19,NA,NA,TRBJ1-5,CASSIREMVGNQPQHF,TGTGCCAGTAGTATAAGGGAAATGGTAGGCAATCAGCCCCAGCATTTT
TRBV7-2,TRBD1,NA,TRBJ2-1,CASSSGQGKEFF,TGTGCCAGCAGCTCCGGACAGGGAAAGGAGTTCTTC
TRBV6-1,TRBD1,NA,TRBJ2-4,CASSEEGRTGRSLAKNIQYF,TGTGCCAGCAGTGAAGAAGGCCGGACAGGGAGATCGCTAGCCAAAAACATTCAGTACTTC
TRBV5-1,TRBD1,NA,TRBJ2-7,CASRWDSPSYEQYF,TGCGCCAGCAGATGGGACAGTCCCTCCTACGAGCAGTACTTC
TRBV5-5,NA,NA,TRBJ1-4,CASSLGGPALNEKLFF,TGTGCCAGCAGCTTGGGGGGGCCCGCCCTTAATGAAAAACTGTTTTTT
TRBV19,NA,NA,TRBJ1-5,CASKRAGSNQPQHF,TGTGCCAGTAAGAGGGCAGGGAGCAATCAGCCCCAGCATTTT
TRBV5-1,TRBD1,NA,TRBJ2-7,CASSEGQGWGEQYF,TGCGCCAGCAGCGAGGGACAGGGTTGGGGCGAGCAGTACTTC
TRBV4-3,TRBD2,NA,TRBJ2-4,CASSQDREGSGSKNIQYF,TGCGCCAGCAGCCAAGATCGGGAGGGTAGCGGGTCCAAAAACATTCAGTACTTC
TRBV12-5,NA,NA,TRBJ1-1,CASGFTKDTEAFF,TGTGCTAGTGGTTTTACCAAAGACACTGAAGCTTTCTTT
TRBV5-6,NA,NA,TRBJ1-1,CASSHGRRNTEAFF,TGTGCCAGCAGCCACGGACGACGGAACACTGAAGCTTTCTTT
TRBV6-5,NA,few,TRBJ1-1,CASSRHGTEAFF,TGTGCCAGCAGTCGCCATGGGACTGAAGCTTTCTTT
TRBV29-1,TRBD1,few,TRBJ2-7,CSARTGGFYEQYF,TGCAGCGCCAGGACAGGGGGTTTCTACGAGCAGTACTTC
TRBV6-1,NA,NA,TRBJ1-2,CASSEAVAGYGYTF,TGTGCCAGCAGTGAAGCTGTGGCCGGCTATGGCTACACCTTC
TRBV3-1/TRBV3-2,NA,NA,TRBJ1-4,CASSHGHLGLFF,TGTGCCAGCAGCCATGGGCACCTGGGCCTGTTTTTT
TRBV7-2,NA,few,TRBJ1-3,CASSSPGRNTIYF,TGTGCCAGCAGCTCCCCGGGAAGAAACACCATATATTTT
TRBV28,TRBD1,NA,TRBJ1-3,CASSPTGSGNTIYF,TGTGCCAGCAGTCCGACAGGGTCTGGAAACACCATATATTTT
TRBV5-4,NA,once,TRBJ2-3,CASSLRGTTDTQYF,TGTGCCAGCAGCTTGAGGGGTACAACAGATACGCAGTATTTT
TRBV9,TRBD1,NA,TRBJ1-5,CASSAGGESQPQHF,TGTGCCAGCAGCGCAGGGGGAGAGAGTCAGCCCCAGCATTTT
TRBV5-5,TRBD1,few,TRBJ2-5,CASSGGQGGTPTQYF,TGTGCCAGCAGCGGGGGACAGGGGGGAACTCCGACCCAGTACTTC
TRBV24-1,TRBD2,NA,TRBJ2-3,CATSTSVSTDTQYF,TGTGCCACCAGTACTAGCGTTAGCACAGATACGCAGTATTTT
TRBV7-9,TRBD1,NA,TRBJ1-3,CASSPGQGARGNTIYF,TGTGCCAGCAGCCCAGGACAGGGGGCGCGAGGAAACACCATATATTTT
TRBV6-2/TRBV6-3,TRBD1,NA,TRBJ2-7,CASSSHRGQGADEQYF,TGTGCCAGCAGTTCCCACCGGGGACAGGGGGCGGACGAGCAGTACTTC
TRBV6-4,TRBD1,NA,TRBJ1-1,CASSEGQGLNTEAFF,TGTGCCAGCAGTGAGGGACAGGGCCTGAACACTGAAGCTTTCTTT
TRBV30,NA,once,TRBJ2-1,CAWRGHYNEQFF,TGTGCCTGGCGCGGACACTACAATGAGCAGTTCTTC
TRBV5-4,NA,NA,TRBJ1-6,CASSLEQGNSPLHF,TGTGCCAGCAGCTTGGAGCAGGGGAATTCACCCCTCCACTTT
TRBV28,TRBD1,NA,TRBJ1-1,CASSLFQDRSFMNTEAFF,TGTGCCAGCAGTTTATTTCAGGACAGGAGCTTTATGAACACTGAAGCTTTCTTT
TRBV7-2,NA,once,TRBJ2-3,CASSLGGKDTQYF,TGTGCCAGCAGCTTAGGGGGTAAAGATACGCAGTATTTT
TRBV12-3/TRBV12-4,NA,NA,TRBJ1-2,CASSSQGRVGYTF,TGTGCCAGCAGTTCCCAGGGGAGGGTTGGCTACACCTTC
TRBV7-9,TRBD2,NA,TRBJ2-7,CASSFLGLEPEQYF,TGTGCCAGCAGCTTCTTGGGACTAGAACCGGAGCAGTACTTC
TRBV6-1,NA,NA,TRBJ2-3,CASSESPKDTQYF,TGTGCCAGCAGTGAAAGCCCAAAGGATACGCAGTATTTT
TRBV5-6,NA,once,TRBJ1-6,CASSLEQGSSYNSPLHF,TGTGCCAGCAGCTTGGAGCAGGGTAGTTCCTATAATTCACCCCTCCACTTT
TRBV30,NA,NA,TRBJ1-2,CAWSEGGLGYGYTF,TGTGCCTGGAGTGAGGGGGGCCTGGGCTATGGCTACACCTTC
TRBV7-9,TRBD1,NA,TRBJ2-7,CASSRPGQGVRNEQYF,TGTGCCAGCAGCCGCCCAGGACAGGGGGTCCGAAACGAGCAGTACTTC
TRBV6-2/TRBV6-3,NA,NA,TRBJ2-7,CASSYSTGHLLSYEQYF,TGTGCCAGCAGTTACTCGACAGGACACCTCCTCTCCTACGAGCAGTACTTC
TRBV19,TRBD2,NA,TRBJ2-7,CASSNPTSGTTYEQYF,TGTGCCAGTAGTAACCCGACTAGCGGGACGACCTACGAGCAGTACTTC
TRBV19,NA,NA,TRBJ2-7,CASSTGVRNEQYF,TGTGCCAGTAGCACGGGGGTCCGGAACGAGCAGTACTTC
TRBV3-1/TRBV3-2,NA,NA,TRBJ2-6,CASSPGGGGRPGANVLTF,TGTGCCAGCAGCCCGGGCGGTGGGGGGCGGCCTGGGGCCAACGTCCTGACTTTC
TRBV28,NA,NA,TRBJ1-6,CASSPPHSNSPLHF,TGTGCCAGCAGTCCGCCCCACTCTAATTCACCCCTCCACTTT
TRBV29-1,TRBD1,NA,TRBJ1-1,CSVDLGGFGTEAFF,TGCAGCGTTGACCTAGGGGGCTTTGGCACTGAAGCTTTCTTT
TRBV19,TRBD1,NA,TRBJ2-5,CASSSRDRQETQYF,TGTGCCAGTAGCTCCCGGGACAGGCAAGAGACCCAGTACTTC
TRBV9,TRBD1,few,TRBJ1-4,CASSEGQGLSEKLFF,TGTGCCAGCAGCGAAGGACAGGGATTGAGCGAAAAACTGTTTTTT
TRBV5-1,NA,few,TRBJ1-1,CASSAGTQNTEAFF,TGCGCCAGCAGCGCCGGGACACAAAACACTGAAGCTTTCTTT
TRBV6-5,NA,NA,TRBJ2-5,CASSYIRTGQETQYF,TGTGCCAGCAGTTATATTAGAACAGGACAAGAGACCCAGTACTTC
TRBV24-1,NA,NA,TRBJ1-4,CATSDTGRNEKLFF,TGTGCCACCAGTGACACGGGACGGAACGAAAAACTGTTTTTT
TRBV11-2,NA,NA,TRBJ2-6,CASSLDRATGANVLTF,TGTGCCAGCAGCTTAGATCGGGCTACTGGGGCCAACGTCCTGACTTTC
TRBV10-3,NA,NA,TRBJ1-2,CAISEGGQEYGYTF,TGTGCCATCAGTGAGGGGGGGCAGGAATATGGCTACACCTTC